The clone carrying this T cell receptor (beta chain) counts as medium-sized (0.01 to 0.1%). Its specificity is unknown. Treg sorting used a CD4+CD25+CD127-/low gate. Trimming took 7 bases from V and 8 from J; bases not matched to a gene: 11. The CDR3 runs to 14 residues. Broader study findings: In terms of TCR gene usage, tumor memory CD4+ T cells clustered together with blood and lymph node memory CD4+ cells, as well as with lymph node naive CD4+ cells. Naive CD4+ cells shared around an eighth of tumor Treg sequences.

Amplification of TRBV12-4/TRBJ1-2 clonotypes used adaptor-ligated barcode primers. From the multiplex PCR reads, TCRdb called clonotypes with MiXCR, one entry per CDR3 protein. The table shows 700 to 1,000 distinct CDR3 sequences, with about 5.4% occurring only once. Sample: tumor-infiltrating Tregs sorted from the breast tumor. The rearrangement links TRBV12-3 or TRBV12-4 to TRBJ1-2; 9 bases match TRBD1. The source of this sequence is a female donor with breast cancer. The CDR3 reads CASTLDWTGAGYTF. CDR3 DNA sequence: TGTGCCAGCACCCTAGACTGGACAGGGGCCGGCTACACCTTC.